These 31 T cell receptor beta chains were all obtained from the same sample, sequenced in a study of blood T cell repertoires in COVID-19. Assay used: immunoSEQ multiplex PCR; TCRdb lists only in-frame clones, some missing. The sample lists about 150,000 clones; about nine tenths were seen once. Sequences were obtained from peripheral blood. The receptors stem from a human donor in a cohort sampled during active COVID-19.

The chain links TRBV28 to TRBJ2-1, with 7 nucleotides matching TRBD1. Per the germline V gene, CDR1 is MDHEN and CDR2 is SYDVKM. J was trimmed by 6 bases and V by 6 bases; bases with no gene match: 8. This CDR3 spans 14 amino acids. CDR3 region: CASSFDRASNEQFF. DNA for the CDR3: TGTGCCAGCAGCTTTGACAGGGCGAGCAATGAGCAGTTCTTC.

The chain combines TRBV4-3 with TRBJ2-5; a possible D gene is TRBD2 (7 bases). V was cut by 4 bases and J by 2 bases, with 17 bases left in between. Looked up from germline, CDR1 is LGHNA and CDR2 is YSLEER. The CDR3 totals 16 residues. CDR3 sequence (DNA): TGCGCCAGCAGCCCCGTGGCGGGGGCTCCTCAAGAGACCCAGTACTTC. It yields the protein CASSPVAGAPQETQYF.

This rearrangement joins TRBV5-5 to TRBJ2-1; D might be TRBD2 (5 bases). CDR1 SGHKS and CDR2 YYEKEE come from the germline V gene (reference sequence). The germline V and J ends were trimmed by 4 bases and 8 bases, with 28 bases remaining between them. The CDR3 spans 18 residues. CDR3 loop: CASSLTGLRLAGDDEQFF. CDR3 nucleotide sequence: TGTGCCAGCAGCCTCACGGGCCTCCGGCTAGCCGGCGACGATGAGCAGTTCTTC.

The chain has TRBV5-5 and TRBJ2-6, with D possibly TRBD1 on 6 matching bases. V was trimmed by 3 bases and J by 4 bases, leaving 14 bases between them. The CDR3 runs 16 residues. Germline-derived CDR1 and CDR2 are SGHKS and YYEKEE (reference sequence). The CDR3 loop is CASSYTGSSGANVLTF. In DNA form, the CDR3 reads TGTGCCAGCAGCTACACAGGGTCCAGCGGGGCCAACGTCCTGACTTTC.

The chain is built from TRBV7-3 and TRBJ2-1; 7 bases agree with TRBD1. Germline V lookup: CDR1 SGHTA, CDR2 FQGTGA. The V segment lost 2 bases and the J segment 6 bases; nucleotides outside the gene matches: 10. The CDR3 length is 16 residues. The CDR3 DNA sequence: TGTGCCAGCAGCTTACATACAGGGGCCCAATCCAATGAGCAGTTCTTC. It encodes CASSLHTGAQSNEQFF.

The V gene is TRBV2, the J gene TRBJ2-3; a possible D gene is TRBD2 (6 bases). The CDR3 totals 14 residues. The V end lost 7 bases, the J end lost 6 bases, and 17 bases lay between the germline ends. Germline V gene sequence: CDR1 SNHLY, CDR2 FYNNEI. CDR3 sequence reads: CASNRLVQGDTQYF. The DNA for the CDR3 is TGTGCCAGCAACCGACTAGTACAAGGTGATACGCAGTATTTT. Filled out from reference TRBV2 and TRBJ2-3, the complete variable domain reads EPEVTQTPSHQVTQMGQEVILRCVPISNHLYFYWYRQILGQKVEFLVSFYNNEISEKSEIFDDQFSVERPDGSNFTLKIRSTKLEDSAMYFCASNRLVQGDTQYFGPGTRLTVL.

The chain joins TRBV5-1 to TRBJ2-3; 9 nucleotides match TRBD1. The CDR3 runs to 15 residues. The junction had 3 bases not matched to a gene; V was cut back by 0 bases and J by 4 bases. CDR1 and CDR2 (germline): SGHRS, YFSETQ. For the CDR3, the DNA is TGCGCCAGCAGCTTGGGGGACAGGGATGCAGATACGCAGTATTTT. Translating it yields CASSLGDRDADTQYF.

V is TRBV19 and J is TRBJ1-1, with 8 positions matching TRBD1. This CDR3 comprises 14 residues. The V gene end was trimmed by 5 bases and the J gene end by 4 bases; junction bases not matched to a gene: 6. CDR1 is LNHDA and CDR2 is SQIVND in the germline V gene (reference sequence). This CDR3 is CASSHGTGATEAFF. The CDR3 DNA reads TGTGCCAGTAGTCACGGGACAGGTGCCACTGAAGCTTTCTTT.

This clone appeared once. V is TRBV28 and J is TRBJ2-2; D not certain. Germline loops: CDR1 MDHEN, CDR2 SYDVKM. Trimming stripped 9 bases from V and 0 bases from J, with 11 bases between. CDR3 length: 14 amino acids. CDR3 region: CASRYFPNTGELFF. CDR3 coding DNA: TGTGCCAGTCGGTACTTCCCGAACACCGGGGAGCTGTTTTTT.

The chain uses TRBV4-2 and TRBJ2-3, with TRBD2 identical over 9 bases. The germline CDR1 and CDR2 sequences are LGHNA and YNFKEQ. The V gene end was trimmed by 1 base and the J gene end by 3 bases; junction bases not matched to a gene: 11. The CDR3 loop spans 18 amino acids. CDR3: CASSQGPSGTLTTDTQYF. CDR3 DNA sequence: TGTGCCAGCAGCCAAGGGCCTAGCGGGACCCTAACTACAGATACGCAGTATTTT.

The chain carries TRBV27 and TRBJ1-2, with TRBD1 identical over 9 bases. Germline V lookup: CDR1 MNHEY, CDR2 SMNVEV (reference sequence). The CDR3 is 14 residues long. Trimming removed 6 bases from V and 6 bases from J; junction bases left unmatched: 8. In nucleotides, the CDR3 is TGTGCCAGCAGGCGTTTGGACAGGGGAAATGGCTACACCTTC. It translates to CASRRLDRGNGYTF.

CDR3: CASSLSIQGGYTEAFF. Here the CDR3 DNA reads TGCGCCAGCAGCCTATCTATACAGGGGGGATACACTGAAGCTTTCTTT. The rearrangement uses TRBV4-3 and TRBJ1-1, with TRBD1 matching over 8 bases. CDR1 LGHNA and CDR2 YSLEER come from the germline V gene. The V segment lost 4 bases and the J segment 3 bases; nucleotides outside the gene matches: 10. The CDR3 has 16 residues.

The rearrangement uses TRBV28 and TRBJ1-2; a possible D gene is TRBD1 (6 bases). The CDR3 covers 23 residues. V was trimmed by 10 bases and J by 7 bases, leaving 49 bases between them. Looked up from germline, CDR1 is MDHEN and CDR2 is SYDVKM. The CDR3 is CATRFLLRQDFGEKGSGLGGYTF. The CDR3 DNA reads as TGTGCCACCAGATTCCTCCTTCGACAGGATTTCGGAGAGAAGGGTTCGGGATTAGGTGGCTACACCTTC.

V usage is TRBV5-1 and J usage is TRBJ2-5, with D possibly TRBD2 on 7 matching bases. This CDR3 spans 16 amino acids. CDR1 and CDR2 (germline): SGHRS, YFSETQ. V shed 2 bases and J shed 7 bases, with 21 bases lying between them. The CDR3 here is CASSLRTGTGGVTQYF. In DNA form, the CDR3 reads TGCGCCAGCAGCTTACGGACCGGGACGGGGGGCGTGACCCAGTACTTC.

The genes are TRBV19 and TRBJ1-5, with TRBD1 matching over 8 bases. The CDR3 length is 15 residues. J was trimmed by 4 bases and V by 5 bases; bases with no gene match: 7. CDR1 and CDR2 (germline): LNHDA, SQIVND (reference sequence). CDR3 protein: CASSLQTGDNQPQHF. The CDR3 DNA is TGTGCCAGTAGTCTGCAGACAGGGGATAATCAGCCCCAGCATTTT.

Only a few counts were recorded for this clone. The chain links TRBV7-9 to TRBJ2-3; D unresolved. Germline V gene lookup returns CDR1 SEHNR and CDR2 FQNEAQ (reference sequence). V was shortened by 5 bases and J by 2 bases, with 11 bases between the two germline ends. This CDR3 contains 14 residues. The CDR3 reads CASSPRHSTDTQYF. DNA for the CDR3: TGTGCCAGCAGCCCCCGACACTCCACAGATACGCAGTATTTT.

To note about this clone: Relative to the germline gene, one junction end is altered; a read error may explain this. CDR3 bases: TGTGCTAGCAGCTTGGGCGCCGGGACAGCCTACGAGCAGTACTTC. It translates to CASSLGAGTAYEQYF. The chain joins TRBV7-7 to TRBJ2-7; 7 bases are shared with TRBD1. There are 15 residues in the CDR3. Germline V gene sequence: CDR1 SSHAT, CDR2 FNYEAQ (reference sequence).

This clone appeared a few times. The J gene is TRBJ1-5, the V gene TRBV4-3; tentative D call: TRBD1 (5 bases). V was cut by 2 bases and J by 1 base, with 12 bases left in between. CDR1 is LGHNA and CDR2 is YSLEER in the germline V gene. CDR3 length: 16 amino acids. DNA of the CDR3: TGCGCCAGCAGCCAATTAGGCCCAGGGAGCAATCAGCCCCAGCATTTT. Encoded protein: CASSQLGPGSNQPQHF.

The J gene is TRBJ1-5, the V gene TRBV15; D is perhaps TRBD1 (6 bases). Trimming left V 0 bases short and J 6 bases short, with 12 bases between. The CDR3 is 15 residues long. Per the germline V gene, CDR1 is LNHNV and CDR2 is YYDKDF (reference sequence). The CDR3 DNA sequence: TGTGCCACCAGCAGAGATAGCACAGGGAGTCAGCCCCAGCATTTT. It codes for CATSRDSTGSQPQHF.

In regard to this clone: The junction shows a germline mismatch at one end, possibly a read error. The rearrangement joins TRBV19 to TRBJ1-1; a weak D match, TRBD1 (6 bases). The CDR3 extends over 15 amino acids. The germline V gene encodes CDR1 LNHDA and CDR2 SQIVND (reference sequence). The CDR3 region is CASSRVDRMNTEAFF. The CDR3 DNA reads as TGTGCCAGCAGTAGGGTTGACAGGATGAACACTGAAGCTTTCTTT.

The gene calls are TRBV7-8 and TRBJ2-7, with TRBD1 matching over 10 bases. Germline assignment: CDR1 SGHVS and CDR2 FQNEAQ. The J segment lost 2 bases and the V segment lost 1 base, leaving 8 bases of the junction unmatched. The CDR3 has 17 amino acids. CDR3 sequence: CASSLVGRGQGAYEQYF. The CDR3 DNA reads as TGTGCCAGCAGCTTAGTTGGGCGAGGACAGGGGGCCTACGAGCAGTACTTC. The full variable domain, rest sourced from reference TRBV7-8 and TRBJ2-7, is GAGVSQSPRYKVAKRGQDVALRCDPISGHVSLFWYQQALGQGPEFLTYFQNEAQLDKSGLPSDRFFAERPEGSVSTLKIQRTQQEDSAVYLCASSLVGRGQGAYEQYFGPGTRLTVT.

The genes are TRBV27 and TRBJ2-1, with 7 bases matching TRBD2. The CDR3 runs 17 residues. Germline-derived CDR1 and CDR2 are MNHEY and SMNVEV (reference sequence). V dropped 1 base and J dropped 0; count of bases not matched to a gene: 6. The DNA for the CDR3 is TGTGCCAGCAGTTTATTCGCGGGGGTCGGCTCCTACAATGAGCAGTTCTTC. This sequence encodes CASSLFAGVGSYNEQFF.

The chain employs TRBV6-5 and TRBJ2-7, with TRBD1 matching over 10 bases. The CDR3 spans 13 residues. Germline loops: CDR1 MNHEY, CDR2 SVGAGI. Germline trimming cut 2 bases from V and 7 bases from J; bases unmatched to any gene: 2. The DNA for the CDR3 is TGTGCCAGCAGTTACGCGGGACAGGGGGAGCAGTACTTC. Translating it yields CASSYAGQGEQYF.

This chain connects TRBV11-2 to TRBJ2-7, with 8 bases aligning to TRBD1. V was clipped by 5 bases and J by 2 bases; unmatched bases: 5. The CDR3 loop spans 14 amino acids. Germline V gives CDR1 SGHAT, CDR2 FQNNGV. The CDR3 sequence is CASSQGQGPYEQYF. The CDR3 nucleotides are TGTGCCAGCAGCCAAGGACAGGGTCCCTACGAGCAGTACTTC.

V gene TRBV28 combines with J gene TRBJ1-4; no clear D gene. Per germline, CDR1 MDHEN and CDR2 SYDVKM. V was shortened by 6 bases and J by 8 bases, with 22 bases between the two germline ends. The CDR3 is 16 amino acids. Here the CDR3 DNA reads TGTGCCAGCAGAGGCCTCTTGGGCGTCGGGGTGGAAAAACTGTTTTTT. Its translation: CASRGLLGVGVEKLFF. The full variable domain, in which reference TRBV28 and TRBJ1-4 provide the parts outside the CDR3, is DVKVTQSSRYLVKRTGEKVFLECVQDMDHENMFWYRQDPGLGLRLIYFSYDVKMKEKGDIPEGYSVSREKKERFSLILESASTNQTSMYLCASRGLLGVGVEKLFFGSGTQLSVL.

The chain has TRBV3-1 (or the pseudogene TRBV3-2) and TRBJ1-1; no firm D call. The ends were cut back, 5 bases at V and 0 bases at J, with 22 bases in the middle. The CDR3 totals 18 residues. Germline V lookup: CDR1 LGHDT, CDR2 YNNKEL (reference sequence). CDR3 DNA sequence: TGTGCCAGCAGCGCATCTACGAATTTCCTAAACCTGAACACTGAAGCTTTCTTT. Its protein is CASSASTNFLNLNTEAFF.

This chain connects TRBV12-2 to TRBJ2-3; the table gives TRBD2 as D, unverified against the DNA. TRBV12-2 is listed as a pseudogene. CDR3 length equals 18 residues. CDR3 DNA sequence: TGTGCAAGTCGCTTAGGTGGGAAACCTAGCGGGGGGGCAGATACGCAGTATTTT. It translates to CASRLGGKPSGGADTQYF.

This clone occurred once. This chain uses TRBV19 with TRBJ2-4; 8 bases line up with TRBD1. V shed 1 base, J shed 0 bases, and the junction held 8 bases outside the gene matches. The CDR3 covers 18 residues. Germline values: CDR1 LNHDA, CDR2 SQIVND (reference sequence). CDR3 in DNA: TGTGCCAGTAGTATAGTTGGAGGGACAGGCACAGCCAAAAACATTCAGTACTTC. Translation: CASSIVGGTGTAKNIQYF.

The chain employs TRBV19 and TRBJ2-7; 10 bases line up with TRBD2. Germline trimming cut 3 bases from V and 5 bases from J; bases unmatched to any gene: 7. This CDR3 is 15 amino acids long. Looked up from germline, CDR1 is LNHDA and CDR2 is SQIVND (reference sequence). CDR3 loop: CASSILAGGRHEQYF. CDR3 DNA sequence: TGTGCCAGTAGTATTTTAGCGGGGGGCCGTCACGAGCAGTACTTC.

A few counts support this clone. The CDR3, as DNA: TGTGCCAGCAGCCTTAGCGGGGGGACCCGCACAGATACGCAGTATTTT. Amino acids: CASSLSGGTRTDTQYF. The chain carries TRBV4-2 and TRBJ2-3; 10 nucleotides agree with TRBD2. Germline V lookup: CDR1 LGHNA, CDR2 YNFKEQ. With 4 bases clipped from V and 1 base from J, the junction kept 5 bases outside the gene matches. The CDR3 runs 16 residues.

This sequence joins TRBV7-9 and TRBJ1-1, with D tentatively TRBD1 (6 bases). CDR1 and CDR2 (germline): SEHNR, FQNEAQ (reference sequence). V was clipped by 5 bases and J by 4 bases, with 17 bases between them. The length of the CDR3 is 15 residues. The CDR3 nucleotides are TGTGCCAGCAGCCCTGTACAGGGTGTTGGCACTGAAGCTTTCTTT. Translation gives CASSPVQGVGTEAFF.